This T cell receptor (beta chain) was obtained from a study of cytomegalovirus exposure and HLA in healthy donors. CDR3 length: 14 amino acids. V gave up 7 bases and J gave up 4 bases; unmatched junction bases: 8. Germline CDR1 SNHLY, CDR2 FYNNEI. Study-wide findings and caveats: Later analysis suggested most CMV-associated TCR beta chains were HLA-restricted.

Concerning this clone: The antigen is not known.

With 60 Vbeta and 13 Jbeta primers, the PCR was carried out. Method: immunoSEQ multiplex PCR; TCRdb's copy keeps in-frame clones and lacks some. The sample shows about 160,000 clones, more than 75% of them seen only once. This receptor was obtained from a girl aged 2 to 9 in good health and CMV-seropositive. This chain connects TRBV2 to TRBJ2-5, with 8 bases lining up with TRBD1. Sequenced sample: PBMCs. This CDR3 is CASNRNRGAETQYF. The CDR3 DNA sequence: TGTGCCAGCAACCGAAACAGGGGGGCAGAGACCCAGTACTTC. Filled out from reference TRBV2 and TRBJ2-5, the complete variable domain reads EPEVTQTPSHQVTQMGQEVILRCVPISNHLYFYWYRQILGQKVEFLVSFYNNEISEKSEIFDDQFSVERPDGSNFTLKIRSTKLEDSAMYFCASNRNRGAETQYFGPGTRLLVL.